This T cell receptor beta chain was retrieved from a study of T-cell memory formation after mild COVID-19. Broader study findings: Contracting CD4+ clones lay largely in CM and EM, with CD8+ ones residing in EMRA. The authors left the SARS-CoV-2 specificity of second-wave clones peaking on day 37 unconfirmed.

Germline CDR1 is MDHEN and CDR2 is SYDVKM. Unmatched junction bases numbered 10, after V lost 5 bases and J lost 4 bases. This CDR3 region has 16 residues. TCRdb recomputed calls from the 5' RACE reads with MiXCR, one row per CDR3 protein. The repertoire holds approximately 260,000 distinct CDR3 sequences, around 15% seen once, with around 3.4% in the top ten. To note about this clonotype: The antigen remains unidentified.

The receptor comes from a man aged 18 to 30 who had mild COVID-19 (a few samples of this study predate the infection). Cell type and time point are not known. This chain links TRBV28 with TRBJ2-1; TRBD2 agrees at 8 bases. The sample comprised PBMCs or a T cell subset sorted from them (not recorded which). The CDR3 loop reads CASSRGSAGAYNEQFF. The CDR3 DNA follows: TGTGCCAGCAGTCGTGGGTCAGCGGGGGCGTACAATGAGCAGTTCTTC.